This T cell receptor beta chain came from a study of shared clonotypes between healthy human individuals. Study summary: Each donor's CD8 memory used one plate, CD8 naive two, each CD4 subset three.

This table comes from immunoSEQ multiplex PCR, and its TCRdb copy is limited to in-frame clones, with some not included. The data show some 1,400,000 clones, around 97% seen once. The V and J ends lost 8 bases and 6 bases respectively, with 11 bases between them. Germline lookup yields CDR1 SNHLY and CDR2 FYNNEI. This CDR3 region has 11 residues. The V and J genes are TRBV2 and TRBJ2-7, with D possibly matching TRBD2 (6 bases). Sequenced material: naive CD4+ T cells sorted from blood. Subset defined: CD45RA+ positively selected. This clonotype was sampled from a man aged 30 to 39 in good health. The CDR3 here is CASGGTGEQYF. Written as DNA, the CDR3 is TGTGCCAGCGGGGGGACTGGCGAGCAGTACTTC.